The next 8 T cell receptor beta chains were all read from a single sample in a study of T cells in localized non-small cell lung cancer. The protocol was immunoSEQ multiplex PCR, while the TCRdb copy is restricted to in-frame clones and leaves out a portion. The table lists about 18,000 clones, over 75% of them singletons. Sequences were derived from peripheral blood, sampled before any cancer treatment. All receptors come from a female donor older than 55 with stage I lung adenocarcinoma.

This clone came up once. The rearrangement uses TRBV10-3 and TRBJ2-3; no reliable D call. CDR3 length: 11 amino acids. From germline, CDR1 is ENHRY and CDR2 SYGVKD. V gave up 6 bases and J gave up 3 bases, with 4 bases separating them. CDR3 in DNA: TGTGCCATCAGCATGACAGATACGCAGTATTTT. The encoded protein is CAISMTDTQYF.

This chain uses TRBV19 with TRBJ1-1, with TRBD1 identical over 11 bases. The J segment lost 0 bases and the V segment lost 5 bases, leaving 8 bases of the junction unmatched. The CDR3 length is 17 residues. Germline loops: CDR1 LNHDA, CDR2 SQIVND (reference sequence). CDR3 nucleotides: TGTGCCAGTAGTGTACGGACAGGGGGCGGTTTGAACACTGAAGCTTTCTTT. It specifies CASSVRTGGGLNTEAFF.

The chain has TRBV9 and TRBJ1-6; 7 bases are shared with TRBD1. The junction had 1 base not matched to a gene; V was cut back by 3 bases and J by 1 base. Germline CDR1 reads SGDLS; CDR2 reads YYNGEE. The CDR3 is made up of 15 amino acids. CDR3 amino acids: CASSEGASYNSPLHF. CDR3 DNA sequence: TGTGCCAGCAGCGAGGGGGCATCCTATAATTCACCCCTCCACTTT.

The chain uses TRBV6-5 and TRBJ1-2; no clear D. CDR1 is MNHEY, CDR2 SVGAGI, per germline. V lost 0 bases to trimming and J lost 8 bases, with 13 bases between them. The CDR3 length is 14 residues. The CDR3 reads CASSYSISKGGYTF. CDR3 in DNA: TGTGCCAGCAGTTACTCGATTAGCAAGGGCGGCTACACCTTC.

This rearrangement joins TRBV5-4 to TRBJ2-7; 7 bases map to TRBD1. Germline V lookup: CDR1 SGHNT, CDR2 YYREEE (reference sequence). The CDR3 runs 15 residues. Trimming cost V 0 bases and J 5 bases; bases outside gene matches: 8. CDR3 loop: CASSLGQGVWDEQYF. The CDR3 bases are TGTGCCAGCAGCTTGGGTCAGGGGGTGTGGGACGAGCAGTACTTC.

With respect to this clone: Mismatch with germline at one junction end may stem from a read error. The chain uses TRBV18 and TRBJ2-1; D unclear. CDR3 size: 18 residues. Germline V gene sequence: CDR1 KGHSH, CDR2 LQKENI. Here the CDR3 reads CASSPLFGLPRSYNGQFF. The CDR3 DNA reads TGTGCCAGCTCACCCTTGTTTGGCCTTCCTCGCTCCTACAATGGGCAGTTCTTC.

The CDR3 here is CASQGQGYEQYF. The CDR3 nucleotides read TGTGCCTCGCAAGGGCAGGGCTACGAGCAGTACTTC. The rearrangement uses TRBV30 and TRBJ2-7, with TRBD1 as a possible D gene (5 bases). Trimming shortened V by 7 bases and J by 3 bases, and 13 bases separated the two germline ends. The CDR3 totals 12 residues. CDR1 is GTSNPN and CDR2 is SVGIG in the germline V gene (reference sequence).

Here the CDR3 reads CASSLGVEPPGYTF. In DNA, the CDR3 is TGCGCCAGCAGCTTGGGCGTGGAGCCCCCGGGCTACACCTTC. The chain couples TRBV5-1 to TRBJ1-2; no firm D call. CDR1 SGHRS and CDR2 YFSETQ come from the germline V gene. Trimming pared 0 bases from V and 8 bases from J, leaving 14 bases between. This CDR3 comprises 14 residues.